The 32 T cell receptor beta chains presented below share a single source sample, sequenced in a study of pediatric ulcerative colitis. During colonoscopy, one to two rectal pinch biopsies were collected. Some clones are missing from TCRdb's copy, which holds only in-frame ones; the method was immunoSEQ multiplex PCR. The sample consists of 8,500 to 13,000 clones, 82% of them appearing once. Sequencing was done on a sample of gut tissue. The receptor set was obtained from a girl aged 5 to 17 who was a control in a study of pediatric ulcerative colitis.

CDR3 sequence: CASSLGRRAASGNTIYF. Here the CDR3 DNA reads TGTGCCAGCAGCTTAGGCCGCCGAGCAGCCTCTGGAAACACCATATATTTT. This sequence joins TRBV13 and TRBJ1-3; unclear D gene. With 0 bases removed from V and 0 bases from J, the gap between germline ends came to 12 bases. The CDR3 has 17 amino acids. Germline V gives CDR1 PRHDT, CDR2 FYEKMQ (reference sequence).

This clone is large. V is TRBV7-9 and J is TRBJ2-5; 14 bases match TRBD2. This CDR3 has 16 residues. In germline, CDR1 is SEHNR, CDR2 FQNEAQ (reference sequence). V lost 5 bases to trimming and J lost 3 bases; unmatched junction nucleotides: 5. CDR3 DNA sequence: TGTGCCAGCAGCATGACTAGCGGGGGGGTGAAAGAGACCCAGTACTTC. It encodes CASSMTSGGVKETQYF.

This clone came up once. The chain uses TRBV6-4 and TRBJ1-2, with TRBD1 as a possible D gene (5 bases). CDR1 is MRHNA, CDR2 SNTAGT, per germline. V was shortened by 6 bases and J by 5 bases, with 19 bases between the two germline ends. The CDR3 runs to 15 residues. Written as DNA, the CDR3 is TGTGCCAGCAGGCCCCGGGGCCCGAGGGCTTATGGCTACACCTTC. It is translated as CASRPRGPRAYGYTF.

V gene TRBV7-8 combines with J gene TRBJ2-1; tentatively, D is TRBD1 or TRBD2 (5 bases each). Per the germline V gene, CDR1 is SGHVS and CDR2 is FQNEAQ. Trimming pared 1 base from V and 4 bases from J, leaving 8 bases between. The CDR3 has 14 amino acids. This chain's CDR3 is CASSLGDPYNEQFF. The CDR3 DNA follows: TGTGCCAGCAGCTTAGGGGACCCGTACAATGAGCAGTTCTTC.

The chain couples TRBV5-1 to TRBJ1-1; the D gene is possibly TRBD1 (6 bases). The CDR3 has 14 amino acids. CDR1 and CDR2 (germline): SGHRS, YFSETQ. The V end was cut by 0 bases, the J end by 10 bases, with 16 bases between. CDR3 sequence (DNA): TGCGCCAGCAGCTTGGGAGGGGGTCAGGGGATAGCTTTCTTT. The encoded protein is CASSLGGGQGIAFF.

The rearrangement joins TRBV11-2 to TRBJ2-7, with D perhaps TRBD2 (6 bases). Germline V gives CDR1 SGHAT, CDR2 FQNNGV. The CDR3 contains 14 residues. Trimming cost V 5 bases and J 2 bases, with 13 bases left between them. The CDR3 coding sequence is TGTGCCAGCAGCCCGCTCCCGGGAGCCTACGAGCAGTACTTC. Translated, it gives CASSPLPGAYEQYF.

The chain carries TRBV29-1 and TRBJ2-3, with 8 bases that match TRBD1. The CDR3 sequence is 13 residues long. V dropped 3 bases and J dropped 6; count of bases not matched to a gene: 5. CDR1 and CDR2 from the germline V gene are SQVTM and ANQGSEA. The CDR3 nucleotides are TGCAGCGTTGATAACAGGGGGTTGGATACGCAGTATTTT. Translated: CSVDNRGLDTQYF.

About this clone itself: The junction departs from germline at one end; a sequencing error may be responsible. The rearrangement joins TRBV7-8 to TRBJ2-3; the match to TRBD2 covers 8 bases. CDR1 and CDR2 from the germline V gene are SGHVS and FQNEAQ. The CDR3 has 13 amino acids. The CDR3 region is CASSLKAASGGDF. CDR3 in DNA: TGTGCCAGCAGCTTAAAGGCGGCCAGCGGGGGAGATTTT.

The rearrangement uses TRBV28 and TRBJ2-3, with TRBD2 matching over 9 bases. The V segment lost 6 bases and the J segment 2 bases; nucleotides outside the gene matches: 9. From germline, CDR1 is MDHEN and CDR2 SYDVKM. The CDR3 contains 16 residues. CDR3 bases: TGTGCCAGCAGACCACCGGGACTAGCCCTCACAGATACGCAGTATTTT. Amino acids: CASRPPGLALTDTQYF. The full variable domain, its missing parts supplied by reference TRBV28 and TRBJ2-3, is DVKVTQSSRYLVKRTGEKVFLECVQDMDHENMFWYRQDPGLGLRLIYFSYDVKMKEKGDIPEGYSVSREKKERFSLILESASTNQTSMYLCASRPPGLALTDTQYFGPGTRLTVL.

The chain has TRBV27 and TRBJ2-2; D is possibly TRBD2 (6 bases). The CDR3 runs 13 residues. Germline CDR1 MNHEY, CDR2 SMNVEV (reference sequence). V was trimmed by 2 bases and J by 5 bases, leaving 6 bases between them. The CDR3, as DNA: TGTGCCAGCAGTTTAGGGGGGACCGGGGAGCTGTTTTTT. The encoded protein is CASSLGGTGELFF.

The chain carries TRBV5-1 and TRBJ1-2; TRBD1 matches 7 bases. V trimming: 4 bases; J trimming: 4 bases; junction bases outside the gene matches: 10. CDR1 is SGHRS and CDR2 is YFSETQ in the germline V gene. This CDR3 contains 15 residues. The CDR3, as DNA: TGCGCCAGCAGCAAAACAACAGGGGACCTCTATGGCTACACCTTC. Its translation: CASSKTTGDLYGYTF. Supplemented by reference TRBV5-1 and TRBJ1-2, the full variable domain reads KAGVTQTPRYLIKTRGQQVTLSCSPISGHRSVSWYQQTPGQGLQFLFEYFSETQRNKGNFPGRFSGRQFSNSRSEMNVSTLELGDSALYLCASSKTTGDLYGYTFGSGTRLTVV.

This chain uses TRBV2 with TRBJ1-2; no reliable D call. Per germline, CDR1 SNHLY and CDR2 FYNNEI. The germline V and J ends were trimmed by 5 bases and 7 bases, with 17 bases remaining between them. CDR3 length: 14 residues. Here the CDR3 reads CASSPGSRGFGYTF. The CDR3 DNA reads as TGTGCCAGCAGTCCCGGGTCCCGAGGGTTTGGCTACACCTTC. The complete variable domain, with remaining parts taken from reference TRBV2 and TRBJ1-2, reads EPEVTQTPSHQVTQMGQEVILRCVPISNHLYFYWYRQILGQKVEFLVSFYNNEISEKSEIFDDQFSVERPDGSNFTLKIRSTKLEDSAMYFCASSPGSRGFGYTFGSGTRLTVV.

This clone was seen only once. The chain is built from TRBV11-3 and TRBJ2-7; no firm D call. Germline V CDR1 and CDR2: SGHNT, YENEEA. The CDR3 totals 13 residues. Trimming stripped 1 base from V and 0 bases from J, with 4 bases between. The CDR3 is CASSLGTSYEQYF. CDR3 nucleotides: TGTGCCAGCAGCTTAGGGACCTCCTACGAGCAGTACTTC.

This clone is termed medium-sized. The rearrangement uses TRBV4-3 and TRBJ2-7; 9 bases are a match to TRBD1. The CDR3 is 14 amino acids. V was pared by 4 bases and J by 3 bases, with 4 bases of the junction left unmatched. Per the germline V gene, CDR1 is LGHNA and CDR2 is YSLEER. CDR3 nucleotides: TGCGCCAGCAGCCGGAGACAGGGGGGCTACGAGCAGTACTTC. Encoded protein: CASSRRQGGYEQYF.

The rearrangement joins TRBV28 to TRBJ2-7, with 11 bases that match TRBD2. CDR3 length: 18 residues. Trimming removed 2 bases from V and 2 bases from J; junction bases left unmatched: 11. The germline V gene has CDR1 MDHEN and CDR2 SYDVKM. Here the CDR3 DNA reads TGTGCCAGCAGTTTAGGGACTAGCGGCAACTCTCCCACCTACGAGCAGTACTTC. It is translated as CASSLGTSGNSPTYEQYF.

This chain connects TRBV29-1 to TRBJ1-2, with D possibly being TRBD1 (5 bases). Germline V gene sequence: CDR1 SQVTM, CDR2 ANQGSEA. The CDR3 has 12 residues. This CDR3 is CTVGGEGTGYTF. The CDR3, as DNA: TGCACCGTGGGAGGGGAAGGGACTGGCTACACCTTC.

This clone came up once. The CDR3 protein is CASSLGEGGPNNEQFF. As DNA, the CDR3 is TGTGCCAGCAGCTTAGGAGAGGGGGGACCCAACAATGAGCAGTTCTTC. The V call is TRBV7-9, the J call TRBJ2-1; possibly TRBD1 or TRBD2 for D (6 bases each). Trimming took off 1 base at V and 5 bases at J, with 15 bases between the two ends. Germline V gene data show CDR1 as SEHNR and CDR2 as FQNEAQ (reference sequence). This CDR3 spans 16 amino acids. The complete variable domain, with remaining parts taken from reference TRBV7-9 and TRBJ2-1, reads DTGVSQNPRHKITKRGQNVTFRCDPISEHNRLYWYRQTLGQGPEFLTYFQNEAQLEKSRLLSDRFSAERPKGSFSTLEIQRTEQGDSAMYLCASSLGEGGPNNEQFFGPGTRLTVL.

The chain links TRBV4-1 to TRBJ2-2; 7 bases match TRBD1. V lost 2 bases, J lost 0 bases, and 3 bases stayed unmatched. The CDR3 is made up of 16 amino acids. Germline V gives CDR1 MGHRA, CDR2 YSYEKL. The DNA for the CDR3 is TGCGCCAGCAGCCAAAACAGGGGACCGAACACCGGGGAGCTGTTTTTT. It yields the protein CASSQNRGPNTGELFF.

Of note for this clone: Relative to the germline gene, one junction end is altered; a read error may explain this. The chain recombines TRBV27 with TRBJ1-5; D gene uncertain. Germline CDR1 and CDR2: MNHEY and SMNVEV (reference sequence). This CDR3 has 14 residues. In DNA, the CDR3 is TGTGCCAGCAGTTTAGCCCCTAGCTATCAGCCCCAGCATTTT. Amino acids: CASSLAPSYQPQHF.

The V gene is TRBV7-8, the J gene TRBJ2-3; 13 bases agree with TRBD2. CDR1 and CDR2 from the germline V gene are SGHVS and FQNEAQ. The CDR3 totals 15 residues. V was clipped by 5 bases and J by 6 bases; unmatched bases: 5. As DNA, the CDR3 is TGTGCCAGCAGCACGACTAGCGGGAGGCCCGATACGCAGTATTTT. This translates into CASSTTSGRPDTQYF.

This chain connects TRBV28 to TRBJ1-5, with D possibly TRBD1 on 6 matching bases. Per the germline V gene, CDR1 is MDHEN and CDR2 is SYDVKM. The CDR3 has 13 residues. Trimming took off 6 bases at V and 3 bases at J, with 9 bases between the two ends. The CDR3 DNA follows: TGTGCCAGCAGCGGACAGATCAATCAGCCCCAGCATTTT. Amino acid sequence: CASSGQINQPQHF.

This CDR3 reads CASSPREGTEAFF. CDR3 coding DNA: TGTGCCAGCAGTCCTCGGGAGGGCACTGAAGCTTTCTTT. The chain combines TRBV2 with TRBJ1-1; no firm D call. The germline V gene has CDR1 SNHLY and CDR2 FYNNEI. The germline V and J ends were trimmed by 5 bases and 4 bases, with 11 bases remaining between them. The CDR3 length is 13 residues.

This clone has more than one count but fewer than ten. This chain uses TRBV9 with TRBJ1-3; D possibly corresponds to TRBD1 (6 bases). Germline assignment: CDR1 SGDLS and CDR2 YYNGEE. This CDR3 is 14 amino acids long. V was trimmed by 3 bases and J by 4 bases, leaving 11 bases between them. The chain's CDR3 is CASSATTGGNTIYF. The CDR3 DNA sequence: TGTGCCAGCAGCGCGACCACAGGGGGAAACACCATATATTTT.

CDR3 sequence: CASSEATLTGWGWVHF. The CDR3 DNA sequence: TGTGCCAGCAGTGAAGCCACGTTGACAGGATGGGGCTGGGTCCACTTT. This chain connects TRBV6-1 to TRBJ1-6; maybe TRBD1 (6 bases). V was shortened by 0 bases and J by 17 bases, with 23 bases between the two germline ends. Germline V gives CDR1 MNHNS, CDR2 SASEGT. This CDR3 comprises 16 residues.

This chain connects TRBV6-5 to TRBJ2-5, with D unclear. CDR1 MNHEY and CDR2 SVGAGI come from the germline V gene. CDR3 size: 11 residues. The ends were cut back, 6 bases at V and 5 bases at J, with 7 bases in the middle. The chain's CDR3 is CASRARETQYF. CDR3 coding DNA: TGTGCCAGCAGAGCCCGGGAGACCCAGTACTTC.

Written as DNA, the CDR3 is TGTGCCAGCAGTAGGGGGTCCTTTTCCTACAATGAGCAGTTCTTC. The encoded protein is CASSRGSFSYNEQFF. This chain joins TRBV6-5 and TRBJ2-1; possible D gene TRBD1, 6 bases. This CDR3 has 15 amino acids. Germline assignment: CDR1 MNHEY and CDR2 SVGAGI. V was clipped by 5 bases and J by 1 base, with 12 bases between them.

The chain employs TRBV28 and TRBJ2-2, with D possibly being TRBD1 (5 bases). Germline CDR1 MDHEN, CDR2 SYDVKM. V lost 3 bases, J lost 4 bases, and 9 bases lay in between. This CDR3 is built from 14 residues. The CDR3 nucleotides read TGTGCCAGCAGTTTGACAGCCTCCACCGGGGAGCTGTTTTTT. Its translation is CASSLTASTGELFF.

This chain joins TRBV6-5 and TRBJ1-3; no definite D call. CDR1 and CDR2 from the germline V gene are MNHEY and SVGAGI. Trimming cost V 3 bases and J 0 bases, with 9 bases left between them. The CDR3 is 15 residues long. CDR3 sequence reads: CASSYAPSSGNTIYF. Written as DNA, the CDR3 is TGTGCCAGCAGTTATGCACCCAGCTCTGGAAACACCATATATTTT.

This sequence joins TRBV6-5 and TRBJ1-5, with unresolved D. The CDR3 is made up of 11 amino acids. V dropped 6 bases and J dropped 7 bases, with 7 bases sitting between them. The germline gives CDR1 MNHEY, CDR2 SVGAGI. DNA of the CDR3: TGTGCCAGCAGCCACGGGCAGCCCCAGCATTTT. As protein: CASSHGQPQHF.

The chain recombines TRBV15 with TRBJ2-7; 7 bases align to TRBD2. This CDR3 comprises 15 residues. The germline gives CDR1 LNHNV, CDR2 YYDKDF (reference sequence). Trimming removed 4 bases from V and 6 bases from J; junction bases left unmatched: 12. The CDR3 DNA follows: TGTGCCACCAGCAAAGGAGGGAGGGCCCCTCTCGAGCAGTACTTC. Translated, it gives CATSKGGRAPLEQYF.

The chain uses TRBV28 and TRBJ1-5, with TRBD1 matching over 9 bases. The CDR3 contains 13 residues. CDR1 is MDHEN, CDR2 SYDVKM, per germline. The V and J ends lost 6 bases and 6 bases, in that order; junction bases with no gene match: 3. In DNA form, the CDR3 reads TGTGCCAGCAGCACAGGGGGCAGTCAGCCCCAGCATTTT. The encoded protein is CASSTGGSQPQHF.

The chain is built from TRBV11-2 and TRBJ2-2; D ambiguous. Germline values: CDR1 SGHAT, CDR2 FQNNGV. The CDR3 totals 16 residues. Trimming took 5 bases from V and 4 from J, leaving 17 bases between them. CDR3 in DNA: TGTGCCAGCAGCCTTGGTCCTCAGGCCTCCACCGGGGAGCTGTTTTTT. Translated: CASSLGPQASTGELFF.